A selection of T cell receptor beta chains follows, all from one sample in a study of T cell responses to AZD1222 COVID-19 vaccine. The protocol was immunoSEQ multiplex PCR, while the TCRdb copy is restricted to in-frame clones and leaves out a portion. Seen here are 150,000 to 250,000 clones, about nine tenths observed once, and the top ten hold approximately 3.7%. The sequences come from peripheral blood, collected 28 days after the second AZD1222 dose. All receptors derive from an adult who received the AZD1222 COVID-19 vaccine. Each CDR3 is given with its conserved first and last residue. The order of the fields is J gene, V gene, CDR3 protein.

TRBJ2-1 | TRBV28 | CASSLAYNEQFF
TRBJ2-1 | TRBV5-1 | CASRLAGVPYNEQFF
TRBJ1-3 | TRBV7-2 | CASSLSLGNTIYF
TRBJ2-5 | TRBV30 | CAWSSGKGTQYF
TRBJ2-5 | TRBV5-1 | CARGPLGGQYF
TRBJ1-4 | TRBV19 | CASIHGEKLFF
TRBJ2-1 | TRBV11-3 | CASSKLVNEQFF
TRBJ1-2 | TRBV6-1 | CASSEYRGLGYGYTF
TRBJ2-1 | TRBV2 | CASTAGAASYNEQFF
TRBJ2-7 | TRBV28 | CASSLFFQRTYEQYF
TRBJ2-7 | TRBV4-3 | CASSRVEGSNEQYF
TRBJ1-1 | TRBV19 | CASSSGGTEAFF
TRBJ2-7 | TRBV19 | CASSIGASGGYEQYF
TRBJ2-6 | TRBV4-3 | CASSPVAGANVLTF
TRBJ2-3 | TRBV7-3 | CASSLTSLRTDTQYF
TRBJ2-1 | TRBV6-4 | CATRDRYNEQFF
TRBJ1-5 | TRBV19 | CASRGQYSNQPQHF
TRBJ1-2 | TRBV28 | CASSPGDGLSYGYTF
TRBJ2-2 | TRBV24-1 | CATSDLRGNTGELFF
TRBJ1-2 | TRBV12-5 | CASGPRQEDYGYTF
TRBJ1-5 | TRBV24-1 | CATSDLGQPQHF
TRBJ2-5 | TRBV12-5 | CASGPQTGIETQYF
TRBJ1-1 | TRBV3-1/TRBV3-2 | CASSRVGQGYTEAFF
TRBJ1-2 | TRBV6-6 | CASSYSTGPYGYTF
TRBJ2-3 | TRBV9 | CASSVGWTDTQYF
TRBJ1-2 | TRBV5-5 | CASSLQQATYGYTF
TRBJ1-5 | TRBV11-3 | CASSTEQGQPQHF
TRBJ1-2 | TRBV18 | CASSPPGRNYGYTF
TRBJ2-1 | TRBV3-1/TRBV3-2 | CASSPSMTSGRYNEQFF
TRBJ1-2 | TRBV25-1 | CASSDFEDTSF
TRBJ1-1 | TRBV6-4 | CASRTAGREDKAFF
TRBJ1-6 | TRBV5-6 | CASSLRQGARGSPLHF
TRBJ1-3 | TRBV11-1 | CATRDSSGNTIYF
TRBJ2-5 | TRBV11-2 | CASSPRKGPTQYF
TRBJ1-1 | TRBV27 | CASSLDNTEAFF
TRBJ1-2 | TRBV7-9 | CASSLGDRVWSGYTF
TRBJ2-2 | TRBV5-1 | CASSQGPRVTGELFF
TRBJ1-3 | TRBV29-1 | CSVLTGPGNTIYF
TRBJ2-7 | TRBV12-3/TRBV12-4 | CASSMREGPEQYF
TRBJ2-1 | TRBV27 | CASSLWGTVSYNEQFF
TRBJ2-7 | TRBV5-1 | CASSLAAPGLSSRLSYEQYF
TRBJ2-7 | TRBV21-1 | CASILHGGASGSIPEQYF
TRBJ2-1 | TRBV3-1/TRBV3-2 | CASSLAGRTDNEQFF
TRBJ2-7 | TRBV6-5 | CASEPGTSYEQYF
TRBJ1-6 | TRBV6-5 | CASSPRRVESSPLHF
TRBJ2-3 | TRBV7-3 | CASSPSSKRTDTQYF
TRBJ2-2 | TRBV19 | CASSIDASSGRGGGELFF
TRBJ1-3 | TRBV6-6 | CASRVNSGNTIYF
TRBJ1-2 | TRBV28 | CASRNFPGGYTF
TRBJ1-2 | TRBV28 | CASSLPGTGAPEGGYTF
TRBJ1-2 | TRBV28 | CASRSPASGQGLDGYTF
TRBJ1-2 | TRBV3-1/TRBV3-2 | CASSQGHSPSSGYTF
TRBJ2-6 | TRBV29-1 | CSVLDSSGANVLTF